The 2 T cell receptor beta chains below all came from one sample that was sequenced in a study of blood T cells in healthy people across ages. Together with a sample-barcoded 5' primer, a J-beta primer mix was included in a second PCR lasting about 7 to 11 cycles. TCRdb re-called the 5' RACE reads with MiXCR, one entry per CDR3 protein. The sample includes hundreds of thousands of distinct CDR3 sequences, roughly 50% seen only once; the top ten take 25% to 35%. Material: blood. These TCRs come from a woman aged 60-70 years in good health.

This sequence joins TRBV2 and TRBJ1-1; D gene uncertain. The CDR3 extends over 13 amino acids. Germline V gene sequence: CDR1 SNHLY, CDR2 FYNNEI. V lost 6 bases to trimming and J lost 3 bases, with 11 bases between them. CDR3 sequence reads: CASSIDGDTEAFF. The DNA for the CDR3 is TGTGCCAGCAGCATCGACGGTGACACTGAAGCTTTCTTT.

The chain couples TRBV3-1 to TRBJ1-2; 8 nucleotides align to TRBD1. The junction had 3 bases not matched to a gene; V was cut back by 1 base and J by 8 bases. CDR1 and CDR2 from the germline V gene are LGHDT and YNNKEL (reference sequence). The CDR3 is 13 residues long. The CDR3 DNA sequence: TGTGCCAGCAGCCAAGGTGCAGGGGGCGGCTACACCTTC. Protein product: CASSQGAGGGYTF. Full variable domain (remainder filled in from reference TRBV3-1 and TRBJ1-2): DTAVSQTPKYLVTQMGNDKSIKCEQNLGHDTMYWYKQDSKKFLKIMFSYNNKELIINETVPNRFSPKSPDKAHLNLHINSLELGDSAVYFCASSQGAGGGYTFGSGTRLTVV.